What follows are 28 T cell receptor beta chains derived from one specimen sequenced in a study of T cells after yellow fever vaccination. From the 5' RACE reads, TCRdb called clonotypes with MiXCR, one entry per CDR3 protein. The sample holds around 72,000 distinct CDR3 sequences, more than 5.5% seen once. The sequencing here drew on CD8+ T cells sorted from PBMCs, taken approximately 11 days after the first yellow fever vaccination. These receptors were taken from a man between 18 and 29 years old who received the YFV17D yellow fever vaccine.

This chain links TRBV5-4 with TRBJ2-5; D might be TRBD2 (6 bases). CDR3 length: 14 residues. Germline V gene data show CDR1 as SGHNT and CDR2 as YYREEE (reference sequence). Trimming took 4 bases from V and 5 from J, leaving 15 bases between them. This CDR3 reads CASSAPLASETQYF. Here the CDR3 DNA reads TGTGCCAGCAGCGCGCCACTAGCCTCGGAGACCCAGTACTTC.

This clonotype appeared many times. The rearrangement links TRBV7-2 to TRBJ1-1; no clear D gene. The CDR3 is made up of 13 amino acids. Trimming cost V 6 bases and J 5 bases, with 13 bases left between them. Germline CDR1 is SGHTA and CDR2 is FQGNSA. Here the CDR3 DNA reads TGTGCCAGCAGTCCAGGACTGGGAACTGAAGCTTTCTTT. This encodes CASSPGLGTEAFF.

This clonotype was found many times. The chain carries TRBV12-3 or TRBV12-4 and TRBJ2-3; 10 bases fit TRBD2. Unmatched junction bases numbered 6, after V lost 6 bases and J lost 3 bases. The CDR3 is 15 amino acids. CDR3 protein: CASSSAGGPTDTQYF. CDR3 nucleotide sequence: TGTGCCAGCAGCTCAGCGGGGGGGCCAACAGATACGCAGTATTTT.

The chain employs TRBV19 and TRBJ2-3; 13 bases agree with TRBD2. Germline loops: CDR1 LNHDA, CDR2 SQIVND (reference sequence). The CDR3 has 16 amino acids. Unmatched junction bases numbered 7, after V lost 7 bases and J lost 3 bases. CDR3 in amino acids: CASMKLAGGPTDTQYF. CDR3 coding DNA: TGTGCCAGTATGAAACTAGCGGGGGGGCCGACAGATACGCAGTATTTT. The variable domain in full, completed from reference TRBV19 and TRBJ2-3, reads DGGITQSPKYLFRKEGQNVTLSCEQNLNHDAMYWYRQDPGQGLRLIYYSQIVNDFQKGDIAEGYSVSREKKESFPLTVTSAQKNPTAFYLCASMKLAGGPTDTQYFGPGTRLTVL.

This chain uses TRBV7-1 with TRBJ2-7; D possibly corresponds to TRBD2 (5 bases). TRBV7-1 is identified as an open reading frame with a role that is uncertain. CDR3 size: 22 residues. The V and J ends lost 3 bases and 1 base respectively, with 34 bases between them. The CDR3 is CASSSPRPDTDSTQTNSYEQYF. The DNA for the CDR3 is TGTGCCAGCAGCTCCCCCCGGCCAGATACAGATTCAACTCAGACTAATTCCTACGAGCAGTACTTC.

The chain couples TRBV5-8 to TRBJ2-5, with D perhaps matching TRBD1 (6 bases). Trimming took 4 bases from V and 2 from J, leaving 12 bases between them. Germline loops: CDR1 SGHTS, CDR2 YDEGEE. CDR3 length equals 14 residues. Here the CDR3 DNA reads TGTGCCAGCAGCCCCCCGGACAGACAAGAGACCCAGTACTTC. Its translation is CASSPPDRQETQYF.

This rearrangement joins TRBV4-3 to TRBJ2-5; either TRBD1 or TRBD2 may supply D (6 bases each). The CDR3 contains 15 residues. The germline V and J ends were trimmed by 0 bases and 10 bases, with 18 bases remaining between them. The germline V gene has CDR1 LGHNA and CDR2 YSLEER. Here the CDR3 DNA reads TGCGCCAGCAGCCAAGAGTTGACGGGGGCCCAGGACCAGTACTTC. Translated, it gives CASSQELTGAQDQYF.

This clonotype was seen at least ten times. The J gene is TRBJ2-3, the V gene TRBV3-1, with TRBD2 identical over 8 bases. Germline trimming cut 0 bases from V and 0 bases from J; bases unmatched to any gene: 2. The germline V gene encodes CDR1 LGHDT and CDR2 YNNKEL (reference sequence). The CDR3 consists of 16 residues. CDR3 loop: CASSQEASGSTDTQYF. For the CDR3, the DNA is TGTGCCAGCAGCCAAGAGGCTAGCGGGAGCACAGATACGCAGTATTTT.

A note on this clonotype: A much more abundant neighbour one base away suggests this may be a read error. V is TRBV5-5 and J is TRBJ2-5; TRBD1 matches at 9 bases. The CDR3 is made up of 16 amino acids. Trimming took 5 bases from V and 0 from J; bases not matched to a gene: 8. CDR1 and CDR2 (germline): SGHKS, YYEKEE (reference sequence). CDR3 in amino acids: CASRSGTGRYQETQYF. The CDR3 DNA reads as TGTGCCAGCAGGTCCGGGACAGGGAGATACCAAGAGACCCAGTACTTC.

This clonotype was observed a handful of times. The chain has TRBV14 and TRBJ1-1; weak D call: TRBD1 (6 bases). This CDR3 comprises 14 residues. Per the germline V gene, CDR1 is SGHDN and CDR2 is FVKESK. The V and J ends lost 5 bases and 0 bases respectively, with 10 bases between them. The DNA for the CDR3 is TGTGCCAGCAGCGACAGGTCCGTGAACACTGAAGCTTTCTTT. Its protein product is CASSDRSVNTEAFF.

This clonotype occurred many times. The chain joins TRBV20-1 to TRBJ2-3, with 7 bases aligning to TRBD1. Germline loops: CDR1 DFQATT, CDR2 SNEGSKA (reference sequence). J was trimmed by 2 bases and V by 6 bases; bases with no gene match: 8. This CDR3 has 14 amino acids. DNA of the CDR3: TGCAGTGCCGAAAACAGGGGCGACACAGATACGCAGTATTTT. It encodes CSAENRGDTDTQYF.

V and J are TRBV4-2 and TRBJ1-2; D not resolved. The length of the CDR3 is 14 residues. CDR1 and CDR2 from the germline V gene are LGHNA and YNFKEQ. V gave up 0 bases and J gave up 8 bases, with 13 bases separating them. CDR3 residues: CASSQDGTSGGYTF. The CDR3 coding sequence is TGTGCCAGCAGCCAAGATGGCACTTCCGGGGGCTACACCTTC.

This clonotype was detected many times. The chain combines TRBV18 with TRBJ2-1; D unclear. The CDR3 has 13 residues. The germline gives CDR1 KGHSH, CDR2 LQKENI. The V end was cut by 2 bases, the J end by 5 bases, with 7 bases between. CDR3 DNA sequence: TGTGCCAGCTCACCATATCGGGACAATGAGCAGTTCTTC. Its protein is CASSPYRDNEQFF.

This clonotype was counted many times. V is TRBV12-3 or TRBV12-4 and J is TRBJ2-7; D unclear. The V end was cut by 8 bases, the J end by 2 bases, with 16 bases between. CDR3 length equals 14 residues. Here the CDR3 DNA reads TGTGCCAGCCTTGGTGGTCAGAACCCCTACGAGCAGTACTTC. This translates into CASLGGQNPYEQYF.

This clonotype was seen ten or more times. The chain employs TRBV7-2 and TRBJ1-6; 9 positions agree with TRBD1. The CDR3 is made up of 17 amino acids. After removal of 2 bases from V and 6 bases from J, the junction contained 8 bases not matched to a gene. CDR1 is SGHTA and CDR2 is FQGNSA in the germline V gene. CDR3 protein: CASSLRDRASGNSPLHF. In DNA, the CDR3 is TGTGCCAGCAGCTTAAGGGACAGGGCCTCCGGTAATTCACCCCTCCACTTT. The entire variable domain, with the rest obtained from reference TRBV7-2 and TRBJ1-6, is as follows: GAGVSQSPSNKVTEKGKDVELRCDPISGHTALYWYRQSLGQGLEFLIYFQGNSAPDKSGLPSDRFSAERTGGSVSTLTIQRTQQEDSAVYLCASSLRDRASGNSPLHFGNGTRLTVT.

Many counts were recorded for this clonotype. The CDR3 loop reads CASSRSGTNNEQFF. The CDR3 DNA sequence: TGCGCCAGCAGCCGGAGCGGGACAAACAATGAGCAGTTCTTC. This chain connects TRBV5-1 to TRBJ2-1; possible D gene TRBD2, 7 bases. Germline CDR1 reads SGHRS; CDR2 reads YFSETQ. V lost 4 bases and J 5 bases, leaving 13 bases between the germline ends. This CDR3 region has 14 residues.

This clonotype showed up many times. The chain has TRBV27 and TRBJ2-2; D not certain. The CDR3 length is 13 residues. Germline CDR1 reads MNHEY; CDR2 reads SMNVEV (reference sequence). The V end was cut by 8 bases, the J end by 5 bases, with 12 bases between. The CDR3 nucleotides read TGTGCCAGCGGCTTCCCCCAAACCGGGGAGCTGTTTTTT. The encoded protein is CASGFPQTGELFF.

This clonotype was seen more than once but under ten times. V gene TRBV7-8 combines with J gene TRBJ2-4, with a possible D match to TRBD2 (7 bases). Looked up from germline, CDR1 is SGHVS and CDR2 is FQNEAQ. Trimming removed 8 bases at V and 0 bases at J, with 11 bases between. This CDR3 spans 14 amino acids. The CDR3 here is CASGGGLAKNIQYF. In DNA, the CDR3 is TGTGCCAGCGGCGGGGGCCTAGCCAAAAACATTCAGTACTTC.

This clonotype has ten or more counts. This sequence joins TRBV5-6 and TRBJ2-2, with no clear D. Deletions cut 3 bases from V and 1 base from J, with 10 bases between. The germline CDR1 and CDR2 sequences are SGHDT and YYEEEE. This CDR3 comprises 15 residues. The CDR3 region has the DNA TGTGCCAGCAGCTCCCCACTACAGAACACCGGGGAGCTGTTTTTT. Its protein product is CASSSPLQNTGELFF.

This clonotype was detected ten times or more. The V call is TRBV6-5, the J call TRBJ2-3, with 9 nucleotides matching TRBD2. CDR1 and CDR2 from the germline V gene are MNHEY and SVGAGI. V trimming: 6 bases; J trimming: 1 base; junction bases outside the gene matches: 2. The CDR3 contains 14 residues. In nucleotides, the CDR3 is TGTGCCAGCAGCTTAGCGGGGGGCACAGATACGCAGTATTTT. It translates to CASSLAGGTDTQYF.

This clonotype was detected only a few times. The rearrangement uses TRBV3-1 and TRBJ2-5, with 10 nucleotides matching TRBD2. CDR3 length equals 16 residues. V was clipped by 5 bases and J by 2 bases; unmatched bases: 8. Germline assignment: CDR1 LGHDT and CDR2 YNNKEL (reference sequence). The CDR3 region has the DNA TGTGCCAGCAGCACGCGGGGAGCGGGGGGGCAAGAGACCCAGTACTTC. Translation: CASSTRGAGGQETQYF.

This clonotype was recorded at least ten times. The J gene is TRBJ1-5, the V gene TRBV10-2, with D unclear. Germline V gene sequence: CDR1 WSHSY, CDR2 SAAADI. The CDR3 has 15 residues. V lost 0 bases and J lost 6, with 12 bases in between. CDR3 sequence: CASSESSHFTQPQHF. The CDR3 DNA reads as TGCGCCAGCAGTGAGTCGTCGCACTTCACTCAGCCCCAGCATTTT.

Many counts were recorded for this clonotype. The CDR3 reads CSALRVGGGTEAFF. The DNA for the CDR3 is TGCAGTGCTCTCAGGGTTGGAGGGGGCACTGAAGCTTTCTTT. The chain has TRBV20-1 and TRBJ1-1, with a tentative D call TRBD1 (6 bases). Germline CDR1 reads DFQATT; CDR2 reads SNEGSKA (reference sequence). The CDR3 covers 14 residues. Between the trimmed V and J ends, which lost 5 bases and 4 bases, there was a span of 17 bases.

The V and J genes are TRBV7-2 and TRBJ2-7; D not resolved. This CDR3 is built from 9 residues. Germline CDR1 SGHTA, CDR2 FQGNSA. In DNA form, the CDR3 reads TGTGCCAGCAGCTTACCTGGGGACGTC. It translates to CASSLPGDV.

The sample holds many counts of this clonotype. The chain is built from TRBV4-1 and TRBJ1-1, with D possibly matching TRBD1 (5 bases). This CDR3 spans 14 amino acids. Germline V gene sequence: CDR1 MGHRA, CDR2 YSYEKL. Trimming pared 1 base from V and 0 bases from J, leaving 6 bases between. CDR3 nucleotide sequence: TGCGCCAGCAGCCAAGGGGGGATGAACACTGAAGCTTTCTTT. Translating gives CASSQGGMNTEAFF.

This clonotype was counted many times. This chain joins TRBV4-1 and TRBJ2-7; D not certain. The CDR3 runs 12 residues. With 0 bases removed from V and 7 bases from J, the gap between germline ends came to 7 bases. The germline V gene has CDR1 MGHRA and CDR2 YSYEKL. The CDR3 nucleotides are TGCGCCAGCAGCCAAGAAACGGATGAGCAGTACTTC. This translates into CASSQETDEQYF.

This clonotype was detected many times. The chain joins TRBV6-2 or TRBV6-3 to TRBJ2-3; a possible D gene is TRBD2 (6 bases). Germline V gene sequence: CDR1 MNHEY, CDR2 SVGEGT. The CDR3 runs to 15 residues. The V gene lost 4 bases and the J gene lost 0 bases, with 11 bases spanning the gap. The CDR3 nucleotides read TGTGCCAGCAGTTTGCTAGCGAGGAGCACAGATACGCAGTATTTT. Its translation: CASSLLARSTDTQYF.

There are many counts of this clonotype. V and J are TRBV5-1 and TRBJ2-7; D gene unclear. The CDR3 sequence is 13 residues long. With 2 bases removed from V and 5 bases from J, the gap between germline ends came to 11 bases. Germline V gene sequence: CDR1 SGHRS, CDR2 YFSETQ. The CDR3, as DNA: TGCGCCAGCAGCTTCTTCCCTGAGGACGAGCAGTACTTC. Translating gives CASSFFPEDEQYF. Together with reference TRBV5-1 and TRBJ2-7, the CDR3 gives the full variable domain: KAGVTQTPRYLIKTRGQQVTLSCSPISGHRSVSWYQQTPGQGLQFLFEYFSETQRNKGNFPGRFSGRQFSNSRSEMNVSTLELGDSALYLCASSFFPEDEQYFGPGTRLTVT.